These 5 T cell receptor beta chains came from one sample sequenced in a study of response to subunit inactivated influenza vaccine. TCRdb re-called the RT-PCR reads with MiXCR, one entry per CDR3 protein. The sample consists of 500,000 to 600,000 distinct CDR3 sequences, roughly 8.2% of them appearing once. The source was PBMCs from blood, collected less than 30 months after vaccination. Receptor source: a man aged 45-69 years who received an inactivated influenza vaccine.

V gene TRBV9 combines with J gene TRBJ1-6, with a weak D call TRBD1 (5 bases). The CDR3 extends over 14 amino acids. The V end lost 2 bases, the J end lost 7 bases, and 10 bases lay between the germline ends. Germline V gene data show CDR1 as SGDLS and CDR2 as YYNGEE. CDR3 amino acids: CASSVGGSNSPLHF. In DNA form, the CDR3 reads TGTGCCAGCAGCGTGGGGGGGTCCAATTCACCCCTCCACTTT.

In this sample, this clonotype turned up many times. This chain uses TRBV5-1 with TRBJ1-1; no clear D gene. V lost 0 bases and J 1 base, leaving 10 bases between the germline ends. The CDR3 length is 15 residues. CDR1 is SGHRS, CDR2 YFSETQ, per germline. CDR3 in amino acids: CASSLVEWRNTEAFF. In DNA, the CDR3 is TGCGCCAGCAGCTTGGTGGAATGGAGGAACACTGAAGCTTTCTTT.

This clonotype was counted at least ten times. This sequence joins TRBV5-5 and TRBJ1-1; D is possibly TRBD1 (6 bases). The CDR3 runs 15 residues. V was trimmed by 0 bases and J by 6 bases, leaving 15 bases between them. CDR1 SGHKS and CDR2 YYEKEE come from the germline V gene (reference sequence). The CDR3 protein is CASSLVGGARSEAFF. In nucleotides, the CDR3 is TGTGCCAGCAGCTTGGTTGGGGGGGCGCGGTCTGAAGCTTTCTTT.

A note on this clonotype: The junction does not match germline at one end; this may be a read error. This chain uses TRBV2 with TRBJ2-1; 9 nucleotides agree with TRBD2. CDR1 is SNHLY, CDR2 FYNNEI, per germline. The CDR3 is 14 amino acids. CDR3 in amino acids: CASSALAGLNVQFF. The DNA for the CDR3 is TGTGCCAGCAGTGCCCTAGCGGGGCTCAATGTGCAGTTCTTC.

This clonotype was counted at least ten times. The chain uses TRBV6-5 and TRBJ1-1; weak D call: TRBD1 (6 bases). Germline V gene data show CDR1 as MNHEY and CDR2 as SVGAGI. V was trimmed by 3 bases and J by 7 bases, leaving 15 bases between them. This CDR3 is 14 amino acids long. The CDR3 coding sequence is TGTGCCAGCAGTTATTATGGACAGTACGGTGAAGCTTTCTTT. Encoded protein: CASSYYGQYGEAFF.